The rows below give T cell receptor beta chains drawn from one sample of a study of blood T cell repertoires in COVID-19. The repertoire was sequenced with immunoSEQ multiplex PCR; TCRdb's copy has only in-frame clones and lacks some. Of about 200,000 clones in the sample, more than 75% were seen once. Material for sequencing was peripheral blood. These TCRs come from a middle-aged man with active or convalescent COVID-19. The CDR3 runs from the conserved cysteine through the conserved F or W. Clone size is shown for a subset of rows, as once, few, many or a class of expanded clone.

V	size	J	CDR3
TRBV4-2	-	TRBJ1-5	CASSHAGTGVQPQHF
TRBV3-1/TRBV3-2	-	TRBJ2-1	CASSQLAGGPSSYNEQFF
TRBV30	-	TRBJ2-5	CAWSRDIETQYF
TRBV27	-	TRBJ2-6	CASSLRLASSGANVLTF
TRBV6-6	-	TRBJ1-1	CASSLSGIEAFF
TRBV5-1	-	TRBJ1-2	CASSLTGTGEVGGYTF
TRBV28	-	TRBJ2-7	CASRTGGIAYEQYF
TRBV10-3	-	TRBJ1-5	CAISDPRRGSNQPQHF
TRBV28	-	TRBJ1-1	CASSLEARRSDTEAFF
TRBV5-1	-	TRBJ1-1	CASRGDRGAFPEAFF
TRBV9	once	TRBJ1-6	CASSPSLGGFSSYNSPLHF
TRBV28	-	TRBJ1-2	CASRKGRLDQNYGYTF
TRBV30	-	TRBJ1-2	CACSGLVDRAHGYTF
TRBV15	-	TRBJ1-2	CATSRFQGADYGYTF
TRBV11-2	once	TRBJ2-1	CASSLALSSYNEQFF
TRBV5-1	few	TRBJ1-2	CASSPDRSHGYTF
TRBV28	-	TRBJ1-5	CASSLTGGGQPQHF
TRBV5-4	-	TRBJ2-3	CASSSLEERGGTDTQYF
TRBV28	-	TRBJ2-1	CASSPLTSGVLSYNEQFF
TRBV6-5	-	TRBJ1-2	CASSDTHRGLGGYTF
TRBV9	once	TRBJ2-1	CASSVGAGESYNEQFF
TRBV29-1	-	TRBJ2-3	CSKTPHTDTQYF